This T cell receptor beta chain was sequenced in a study of blood T cell repertoires in COVID-19. This CDR3 region has 13 residues. V was pared by 5 bases and J by 2 bases, with 3 bases of the junction left unmatched. In germline, CDR1 is MNHEY, CDR2 SVGAGI. TCRdb keeps only in-frame clones here, not all; method: immunoSEQ multiplex PCR. The sample consists of about 90,000 clones, 87% of them appearing once. This clone has just a few counts. Input material: peripheral blood. This receptor was taken from a male donor with acute or convalescent COVID-19. The gene calls are TRBV6-5 and TRBJ2-7, with TRBD1 matching over 7 bases. The CDR3: CASSRQGPYEQYF. The CDR3 DNA follows: TGTGCCAGCAGTCGACAGGGTCCCTACGAGCAGTACTTC.